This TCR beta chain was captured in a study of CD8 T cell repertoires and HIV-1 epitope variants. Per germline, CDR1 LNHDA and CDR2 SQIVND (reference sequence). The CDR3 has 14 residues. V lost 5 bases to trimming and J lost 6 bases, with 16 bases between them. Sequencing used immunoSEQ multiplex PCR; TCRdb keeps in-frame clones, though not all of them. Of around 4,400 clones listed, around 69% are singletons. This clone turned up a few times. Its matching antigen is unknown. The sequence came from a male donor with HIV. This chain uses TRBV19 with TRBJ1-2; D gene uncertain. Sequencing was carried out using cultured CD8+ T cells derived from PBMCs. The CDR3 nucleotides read TGTGCCAGTAGTGCTACCGGGTCCCCTAATGGCTACACCTTC. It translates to CASSATGSPNGYTF.